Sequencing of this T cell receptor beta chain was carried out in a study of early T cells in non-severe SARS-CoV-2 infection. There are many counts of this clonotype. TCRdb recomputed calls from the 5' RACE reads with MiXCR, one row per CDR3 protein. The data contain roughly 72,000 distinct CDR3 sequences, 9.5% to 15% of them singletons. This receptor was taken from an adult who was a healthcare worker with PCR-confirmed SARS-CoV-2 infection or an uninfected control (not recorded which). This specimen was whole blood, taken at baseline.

The CDR3 loop reads CASSPSGGAAGNYGYTF. CDR3 bases: TGTGCCAGCAGCCCTAGTGGGGGGGCGGCAGGAAACTATGGCTACACCTTC. The chain recombines TRBV7-8 with TRBJ1-2; tentatively, D is TRBD1 (6 bases). Germline loops: CDR1 SGHVS, CDR2 FQNEAQ. Trimming took 5 bases from V and 2 from J, leaving 21 bases between them. The CDR3 has 17 residues.